What follows is one T cell receptor (beta chain) and its context. An end of the junction differs from the germline gene, which may be a read error. These data belong to a study of T cells in Graves' hyperthyroidism and ophthalmopathy. Each diagnosis was grounded in clinical symptoms, serum thyroxine and TRAb, thyroid ultrasound, and orbital computed tomography. The length of the CDR3 is 13 residues. Germline CDR1 and CDR2: SSHAT and FNYEAQ (reference sequence). It was RNA transcripts that yielded the amplified TCR beta CDR3 regions. An initial round of RT-PCR targeting the TCR CDR3 relied on the HTBI primer set. TCRdb recomputed calls from the multiplex PCR reads with MiXCR, one row per CDR3 protein. The profile covers more than 500,000 distinct CDR3 sequences, with about 45% appearing a single time and 15% to 20% taken by the ten largest.

The TCR comes from an adult woman with Graves' disease, either hyperthyroidism or ophthalmopathy (not recorded which). V gene TRBV7-7 combines with J gene TRBJ2-7, with unresolved D. Material: peripheral blood or thyroid tissue (not recorded which). As DNA, the CDR3 is TGTACCAGCAGAGTACAGCACAGTGACGAGCAGTACTTC. This encodes CTSRVQHSDEQYF.